The present entry profiles one T cell receptor (beta chain) with its context. Its antigen is unknown. This CDR3 has 15 amino acids. V gave up 0 bases and J gave up 1 base, with 9 bases separating them. The germline V gene encodes CDR1 MNHEY and CDR2 SVGAGI. These data originate in a study of cytomegalovirus exposure and HLA in healthy donors. Use of 60 Vbeta and 13 Jbeta primers characterized the PCR. Per the authors' pipeline: Later analysis identified some 88 million unique TCR beta chains, 9 million to 12 million shared. The method was immunoSEQ multiplex PCR; TCRdb's version includes in-frame clones alone and lacks a portion of them. V and J calls plus clone size are reproduced from that table; the DNA served to infer D and trimming. The sample contains roughly 120,000 clones, 80% of which appear only once. Whole-study results and caveats: Later on, analysis showed that most CMV-associated TCR beta chains appeared to be HLA-restricted.

Sequencing used PBMCs. This receptor was obtained from a female donor in good health and CMV-seropositive. This chain uses TRBV6-5 with TRBJ1-2, with a possible D match to TRBD1 (6 bases). CDR3 amino acids: CASSYSGANNYGYTF. CDR3 DNA: TGTGCCAGCAGTTACTCGGGGGCCAATAACTATGGCTACACCTTC.